This TCR beta chain originates from a study of PD-L1 blockade in urothelial cancer. Clones were read by immunoSEQ multiplex PCR, and TCRdb kept only the in-frame ones, dropping some. The sample includes approximately 65,000 clones, roughly 91% seen only once; the top ten take roughly 3.4%. Germline CDR1 MNHEY, CDR2 SVGAGI. The CDR3 extends over 13 amino acids. Trimming cost V 8 bases and J 1 base; bases outside gene matches: 4. Pretreatment sampling and on-treatment sampling together yielded between 1 and 8 samples for each patient. V usage is TRBV6-5 and J usage is TRBJ1-1; 7 nucleotides line up with TRBD1. The TCR originated in a man between 60 and 75 years old with urothelial cancer. The specimen was PBMCs, collected around atezolizumab (anti-PD-L1) treatment. The CDR3 region is CASFRQGNTEAFF. CDR3 nucleotides: TGTGCCAGCTTTAGACAGGGGAACACTGAAGCTTTCTTT.